This TCR beta chain appears in the sequencing data of a study of control samples from healthy donors and cancer patients. The protocol was immunoSEQ multiplex PCR, while the TCRdb copy is restricted to in-frame clones and leaves out a portion. The sample includes tens of thousands of clones, 89% of them seen just once. Germline-derived CDR1 and CDR2 are WSHSY and SAAADI. V shed 9 bases, J shed 2 bases, and the junction held 5 bases outside the gene matches. This CDR3 spans 14 amino acids. The TCR sequence derives from a man aged 45 to 65 in good health. Sequenced: blood. The rearrangement joins TRBV10-2 to TRBJ2-5; TRBD2 matches 11 bases. The CDR3 loop reads CARPSSGGQETQYF. DNA of the CDR3: TGCGCCAGACCTTCTAGCGGGGGGCAAGAGACCCAGTACTTC.